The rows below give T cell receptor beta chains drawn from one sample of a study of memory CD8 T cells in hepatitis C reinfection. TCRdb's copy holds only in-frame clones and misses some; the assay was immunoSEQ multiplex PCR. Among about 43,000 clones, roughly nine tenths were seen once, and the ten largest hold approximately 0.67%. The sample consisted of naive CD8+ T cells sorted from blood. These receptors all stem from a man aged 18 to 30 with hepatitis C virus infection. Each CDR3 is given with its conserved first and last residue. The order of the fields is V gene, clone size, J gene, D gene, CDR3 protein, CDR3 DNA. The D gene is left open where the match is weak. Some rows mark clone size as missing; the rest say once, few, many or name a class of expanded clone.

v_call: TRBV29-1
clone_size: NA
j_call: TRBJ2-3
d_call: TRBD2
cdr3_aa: CSAGGSPDTQYF
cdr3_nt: TGCAGCGCGGGGGGGTCCCCAGATACGCAGTATTTT

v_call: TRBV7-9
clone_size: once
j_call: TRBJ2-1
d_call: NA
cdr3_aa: CASSSLGGPAYNEQFF
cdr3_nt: TGTGCCAGCAGCTCCCTGGGAGGCCCGGCCTACAATGAGCAGTTCTTC

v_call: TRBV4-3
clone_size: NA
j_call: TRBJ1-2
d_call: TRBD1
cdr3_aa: CASSQGYDRGRDGYTF
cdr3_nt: TGCGCCAGCAGCCAAGGTTACGACAGGGGTCGGGATGGCTACACCTTC

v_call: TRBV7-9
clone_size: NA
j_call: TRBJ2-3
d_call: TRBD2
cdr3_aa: CASSLVAGGNTDTQYF
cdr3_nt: TGTGCCAGCAGCTTAGTTGCGGGGGGAAACACAGATACGCAGTATTTT

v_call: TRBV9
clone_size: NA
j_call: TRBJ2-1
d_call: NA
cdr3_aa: CASSVAASSYNEQFF
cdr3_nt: TGTGCCAGCAGCGTGGCGGCGAGCTCCTACAATGAGCAGTTCTTC

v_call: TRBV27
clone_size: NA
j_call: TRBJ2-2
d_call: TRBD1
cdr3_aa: CASRWTGGTGELFF
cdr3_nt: TGTGCCAGCAGGTGGACAGGGGGCACCGGGGAGCTGTTTTTT

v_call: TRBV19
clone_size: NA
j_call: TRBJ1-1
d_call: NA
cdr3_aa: CASSMGGANTEAFF
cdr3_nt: TGTGCCAGTAGTATGGGGGGAGCCAACACTGAAGCTTTCTTT

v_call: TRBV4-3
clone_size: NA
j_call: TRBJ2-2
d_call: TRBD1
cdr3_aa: CASSQDPQGASTGELFF
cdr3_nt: TGCGCCAGCAGCCAAGATCCGCAGGGGGCGAGTACCGGGGAGCTGTTTTTT

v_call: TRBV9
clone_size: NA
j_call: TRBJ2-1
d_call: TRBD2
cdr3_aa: CASNSGGSYNEQFF
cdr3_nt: TGTGCCAGCAATAGCGGGGGGTCCTACAATGAGCAGTTCTTC

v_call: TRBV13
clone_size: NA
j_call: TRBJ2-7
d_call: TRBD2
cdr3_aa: CASSRTLLGLAYYEQYF
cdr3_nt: TGTGCCAGCAGCCGTACTCTCCTGGGACTAGCTTACTACGAGCAGTACTTC

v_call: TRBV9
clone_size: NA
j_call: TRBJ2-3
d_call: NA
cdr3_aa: CASSVEVGGSHGDTQYF
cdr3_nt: TGTGCCAGCAGCGTAGAGGTGGGCGGGTCACACGGAGATACGCAGTATTTT

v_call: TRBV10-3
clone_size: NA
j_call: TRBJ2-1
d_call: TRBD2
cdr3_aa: CAITELAGGTYNEQFF
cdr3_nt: TGTGCCATCACCGAGTTAGCGGGAGGGACCTACAATGAGCAGTTCTTC

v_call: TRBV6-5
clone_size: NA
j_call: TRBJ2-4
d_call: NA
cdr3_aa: CASSYSVGRAKNIQYF
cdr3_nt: TGTGCCAGCAGTTACTCGGTGGGGCGCGCCAAAAACATTCAGTACTTC

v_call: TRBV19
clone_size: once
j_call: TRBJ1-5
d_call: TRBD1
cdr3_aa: CASSITGGLPQHF
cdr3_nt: TGTGCCAGTAGTATTACAGGGGGTCTTCCCCAGCATTTT

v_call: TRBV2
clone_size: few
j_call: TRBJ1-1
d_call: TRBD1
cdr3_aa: CASKGDRAIEAFF
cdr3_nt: TGTGCCAGCAAGGGGGACAGGGCCATCGAAGCTTTCTTT

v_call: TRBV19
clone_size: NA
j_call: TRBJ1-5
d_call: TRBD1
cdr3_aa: CASRLSGQGFMSQPQHF
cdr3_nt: TGTGCCAGTAGACTCTCCGGACAGGGATTTATGAGCCAGCCCCAGCATTTT